This T cell receptor (beta chain) derives from a study of blood T cell repertoires in COVID-19. In germline, CDR1 is SGHDT, CDR2 YYEEEE. V was cut by 6 bases and J by 1 base, with 8 bases left in between. The CDR3 length is 13 residues. The study assigned cohorts using participant-reported clinical history. Only in-frame clones appear in the TCRdb table, and some are missing; sequencing was by immunoSEQ multiplex PCR. The repertoire consists of roughly 150,000 clones, with about 80% occurring once and the leading ten covering around a fifth. The TCR was taken from an older woman in a cohort exposed to, infected with or recovered from COVID-19 (not recorded which). The material sequenced was PBMCs or T cells enriched from blood (not recorded which). The V call is TRBV5-6, the J call TRBJ2-4; no clear D gene. CDR3 sequence reads: CASMLAAKNIQYF. The CDR3 DNA sequence: TGTGCCAGCATGTTGGCTGCCAAAAACATTCAGTACTTC. Variable domain in full (rest from reference TRBV5-6 and TRBJ2-4): DAGVTQSPTHLIKTRGQQVTLRCSPKSGHDTVSWYQQALGQGPQFIFQYYEEEERQRGNFPDRFSGHQFPNYSSELNVNALLLGDSALYLCASMLAAKNIQYFGAGTRLSVL.